This entry lists 14 T cell receptor beta chains sequenced from one sample in a study of identical twins. TCRdb itself ran the 5' RACE reads through MiXCR, one entry per CDR3 protein. This sample has hundreds of thousands of distinct CDR3 sequences; more than 6.5% occur once, and the top ten carry less than 2.5%. This same sample was also part of a study on yellow fever vaccine responses in identical twins.

Material for sequencing was memory (CD45RO+) T cells sorted from blood. These receptors came from a woman between 18 and 29 years old in good health.

This clonotype turned up a few times. The J gene is TRBJ1-5, the V gene TRBV19, with D possibly being TRBD1 (5 bases). Germline lookup yields CDR1 LNHDA and CDR2 SQIVND (reference sequence). V lost 5 bases and J lost 0, with 11 bases in between. The CDR3 length is 15 residues. The CDR3 nucleotides are TGTGCCAGTAGTGGGAGGGGAAATAGCAATCAGCCCCAGCATTTT. Protein sequence: CASSGRGNSNQPQHF.

This clonotype was observed many times. V and J are TRBV12-3 or TRBV12-4 and TRBJ1-2, with D perhaps matching TRBD1 (6 bases). V lost 6 bases, J lost 1 base, and 15 bases lay in between. The CDR3 loop spans 15 amino acids. The CDR3 is CASSRGQYRNYGYTF. CDR3 DNA: TGTGCCAGCAGCCGTGGACAGTACCGTAACTATGGCTACACCTTC.

The chain has TRBV20-1 and TRBJ2-4; 13 nucleotides line up with TRBD2. The CDR3 covers 16 residues. CDR1 is DFQATT, CDR2 SNEGSKA, per germline (reference sequence). V was pared by 5 bases and J by 4 bases, with 8 bases of the junction left unmatched. CDR3 coding DNA: TGCAGTGCTGGCCCGGGACTAGCGGGACAGAAAAACATTCAGTACTTC. It codes for CSAGPGLAGQKNIQYF.

In its sample, this clonotype was seen many times. V usage is TRBV5-6 and J usage is TRBJ2-7; 9 nucleotides agree with TRBD2. The CDR3 spans 13 residues. V lost 3 bases, J lost 3 bases, and 1 base stayed unmatched. Per germline, CDR1 SGHDT and CDR2 YYEEEE. In DNA form, the CDR3 reads TGTGCCAGCAGCTGGCGGGAGGGCTACGAGCAGTACTTC. Translating gives CASSWREGYEQYF.

This clonotype was detected many times. The chain joins TRBV6-6 to TRBJ2-3; D possibly corresponds to TRBD2 (7 bases). The CDR3 contains 13 residues. Deletions cut 6 bases from V and 6 bases from J, with 13 bases between. Germline loops: CDR1 MNHNY, CDR2 SVGAGI (reference sequence). The CDR3 loop reads CASRGGTIDTQYF. The DNA of the CDR3 is TGTGCCAGCAGGGGGGGGACAATTGATACGCAGTATTTT.

The genes are TRBV6-1 and TRBJ2-3, with D possibly being TRBD1 (5 bases). V gave up 3 bases and J gave up 1 base, with 8 bases separating them. This CDR3 region has 14 residues. The V gene's germline CDR1 is MNHNS and CDR2 SASEGT. CDR3 sequence reads: CASSDRVGTDTQYF. CDR3 coding DNA: TGTGCCAGCAGTGACAGGGTGGGCACAGATACGCAGTATTTT.

J is TRBJ1-5 and V is TRBV11-2, with TRBD1 matching over 7 bases. J lost 4 bases, V lost 6 bases, and 15 bases had no gene match. From germline, CDR1 is SGHAT and CDR2 FQNNGV. The CDR3 is 17 amino acids. The CDR3 DNA reads TGTGCCAGCAGATCCCAGAAGGGGACAGCGATGAATCAGCCCCAGCATTTT. Its protein is CASRSQKGTAMNQPQHF.

This clonotype came up many times. V is TRBV9 and J is TRBJ1-4; 8 nucleotides match TRBD1. CDR1 is SGDLS and CDR2 is YYNGEE in the germline V gene. The CDR3 covers 14 residues. With 4 bases clipped from V and 5 bases from J, the junction kept 4 bases outside the gene matches. The CDR3 protein is CASSIGQGNEKLFF. CDR3 DNA sequence: TGTGCCAGCAGCATCGGACAGGGAAATGAAAAACTGTTTTTT. Full variable domain (outside the CDR3, taken from reference TRBV9 and TRBJ1-4): DSGVTQTPKHLITATGQRVTLRCSPRSGDLSVYWYQQSLDQGLQFLIQYYNGEERAKGNILERFSAQQFPDLHSELNLSSLELGDSALYFCASSIGQGNEKLFFGSGTQLSVL.

This clonotype was detected ten times or more. The V call is TRBV5-1, the J call TRBJ1-2, with 10 bases identical to TRBD1. CDR1 is SGHRS and CDR2 is YFSETQ in the germline V gene. Trimming removed 4 bases from V and 2 bases from J; junction bases left unmatched: 8. This CDR3 is built from 16 residues. This CDR3 is CASSGVRDRGNYGYTF. DNA for the CDR3: TGCGCCAGCAGCGGAGTTCGGGACAGGGGAAACTATGGCTACACCTTC.

This clonotype was found a few times. The V and J genes are TRBV6-1 and TRBJ2-1; 9 nucleotides align to TRBD1. Per germline, CDR1 MNHNS and CDR2 SASEGT. CDR3 length equals 17 residues. Losses at the gene ends were 6 bases for V and 5 bases for J; bases not matched to a gene: 14. DNA of the CDR3: TGTGCCAGCAGAGAAAGCACCGGGACAGGGCTAAACAATGAGCAGTTCTTC. Its translation: CASRESTGTGLNNEQFF.

This clonotype occurred many times. CDR3 bases: TGTGCCAGCAGTGAGCGCTCCTACAATGAGCAGTTCTTC. Translated: CASSERSYNEQFF. This chain connects TRBV6-4 to TRBJ2-1; D remains unclear. Germline V lookup: CDR1 MRHNA, CDR2 SNTAGT. Deletions cut 3 bases from V and 0 bases from J, with 3 bases between. The CDR3 length is 13 residues.

This clonotype was counted at least ten times. V is TRBV23-1 and J is TRBJ1-5; tentative D call: TRBD1 (6 bases). TRBV23-1 is recorded as an ORF, its role being uncertain. This CDR3 comprises 20 residues. Trimming left V 0 bases short and J 5 bases short, with 26 bases between. For the CDR3, the DNA is TGCGCCAGCAGTCAATCTAAACCTAAAATGACAGGCTCAGCTCATCAGCCCCAGCATTTT. It specifies CASSQSKPKMTGSAHQPQHF.

The chain carries TRBV20-1 and TRBJ2-6; no reliable D call. The CDR3 is 16 amino acids. The germline V gene has CDR1 DFQATT and CDR2 SNEGSKA (reference sequence). Trimming removed 6 bases from V and 0 bases from J, with 15 bases in between. CDR3 DNA: TGCAGTGCCAAAGACATCCGAGGCTCTGGGGCCAACGTCCTGACTTTC. The encoded protein is CSAKDIRGSGANVLTF.

V usage is TRBV6-1 and J usage is TRBJ2-7; TRBD2 might be the D (6 bases). Between the trimmed V and J ends, which lost 8 bases and 0 bases, there was a span of 17 bases. This CDR3 region has 15 residues. Germline V gene sequence: CDR1 MNHNS, CDR2 SASEGT. CDR3 loop: CASELLRGSSYEQYV. The DNA of the CDR3 is TGTGCCAGCGAGCTTTTGCGGGGAAGCTCCTACGAGCAGTACGTC.